This TCR beta chain was identified in a study of CD8 T cells in Susac syndrome. In blood CD8+ and CD4+ T cells, TCR beta underwent sequencing. Random hexamers were used to reverse transcribe an amount of roughly 0.45 to 1 ug RNA. A multiplex approach, immunoSEQ multiplex PCR, amplified TCR beta CDR3 across 54 Vbeta and 13 Jbeta. TCRdb reanalysed the immunoSEQ multiplex PCR reads using MiXCR and keeps one entry per CDR3 protein. The sample includes around 140,000 distinct CDR3 sequences, less than 95% of them seen just once. The sequenced sample consisted of CD4+ T cells from PBMCs. The TCR sequence derives from a human donor in good health.

CDR3 sequence: CSARGDSTYEQYF. In DNA, the CDR3 is TGCAGTGCTAGGGGGGACAGCACCTACGAGCAGTACTTC. This rearrangement joins TRBV20-1 to TRBJ2-7; 7 bases align to TRBD1. Germline CDR1 and CDR2: DFQATT and SNEGSKA (reference sequence). Germline trimming cut 3 bases from V and 2 bases from J; bases unmatched to any gene: 4. This CDR3 has 13 amino acids.